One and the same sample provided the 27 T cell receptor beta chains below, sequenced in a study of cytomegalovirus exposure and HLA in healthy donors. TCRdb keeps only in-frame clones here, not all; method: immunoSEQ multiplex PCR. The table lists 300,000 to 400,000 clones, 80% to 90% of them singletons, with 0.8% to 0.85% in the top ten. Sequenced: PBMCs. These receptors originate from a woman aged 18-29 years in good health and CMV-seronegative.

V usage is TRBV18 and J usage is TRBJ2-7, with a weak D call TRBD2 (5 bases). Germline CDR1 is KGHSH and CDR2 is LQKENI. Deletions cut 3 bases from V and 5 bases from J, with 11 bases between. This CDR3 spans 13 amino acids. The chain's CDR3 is CASSPYGKHEQYF. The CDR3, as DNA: TGTGCCAGCTCACCCTACGGGAAGCACGAGCAGTACTTC.

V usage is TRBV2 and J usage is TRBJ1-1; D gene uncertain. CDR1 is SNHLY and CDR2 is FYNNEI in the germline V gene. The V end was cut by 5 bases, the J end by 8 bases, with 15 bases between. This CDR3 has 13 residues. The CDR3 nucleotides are TGTGCCAGCAGTCAAGGGCCTACAGCCGAAGCTTTCTTT. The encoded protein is CASSQGPTAEAFF.

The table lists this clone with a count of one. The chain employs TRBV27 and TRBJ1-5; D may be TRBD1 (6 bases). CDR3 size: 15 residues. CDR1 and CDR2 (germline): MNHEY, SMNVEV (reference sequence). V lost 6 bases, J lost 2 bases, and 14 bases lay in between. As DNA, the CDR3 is TGTGCCAGCAGCCGCAGGGGTAGGGGCAATCAGCCCCAGCATTTT. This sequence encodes CASSRRGRGNQPQHF.

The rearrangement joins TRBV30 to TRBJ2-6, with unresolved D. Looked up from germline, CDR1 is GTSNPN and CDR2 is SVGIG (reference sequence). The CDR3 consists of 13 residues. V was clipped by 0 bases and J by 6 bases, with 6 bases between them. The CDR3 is CAWSVGLANVLTF. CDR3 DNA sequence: TGTGCCTGGAGTGTGGGCCTGGCCAACGTCCTGACTTTC.

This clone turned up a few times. CDR3 sequence: CASNRLVVNTEAFF. Written as DNA, the CDR3 is TGTGCCAGCAACAGATTAGTTGTGAACACTGAAGCTTTCTTT. This rearrangement joins TRBV2 to TRBJ1-1; unclear D gene. Germline loops: CDR1 SNHLY, CDR2 FYNNEI. The CDR3 consists of 14 residues. Trimming cost V 7 bases and J 0 bases, with 12 bases left between them.

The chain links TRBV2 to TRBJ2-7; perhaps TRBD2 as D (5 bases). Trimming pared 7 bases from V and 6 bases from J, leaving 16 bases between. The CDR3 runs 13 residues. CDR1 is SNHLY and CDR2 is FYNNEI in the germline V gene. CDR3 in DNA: TGTGCCAGCACTGTATCCGGGAAGGGCGAGCAGTACTTC. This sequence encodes CASTVSGKGEQYF. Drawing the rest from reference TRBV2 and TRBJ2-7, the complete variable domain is EPEVTQTPSHQVTQMGQEVILRCVPISNHLYFYWYRQILGQKVEFLVSFYNNEISEKSEIFDDQFSVERPDGSNFTLKIRSTKLEDSAMYFCASTVSGKGEQYFGPGTRLTVT.

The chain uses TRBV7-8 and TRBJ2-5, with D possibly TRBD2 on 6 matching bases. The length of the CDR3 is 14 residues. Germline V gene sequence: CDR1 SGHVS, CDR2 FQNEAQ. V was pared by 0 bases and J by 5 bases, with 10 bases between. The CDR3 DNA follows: TGTGCCAGCAGCTTAGCGATAGGGAGGGAGACCCAGTACTTC. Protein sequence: CASSLAIGRETQYF.

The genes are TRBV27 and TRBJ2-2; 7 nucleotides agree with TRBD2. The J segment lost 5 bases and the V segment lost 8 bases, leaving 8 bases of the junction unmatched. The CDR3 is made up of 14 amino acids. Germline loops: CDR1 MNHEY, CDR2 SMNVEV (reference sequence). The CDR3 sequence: CASSLGGRTGELFF. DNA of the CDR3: TGTGCCAGCTCATTGGGCGGGAGAACCGGGGAGCTGTTTTTT.

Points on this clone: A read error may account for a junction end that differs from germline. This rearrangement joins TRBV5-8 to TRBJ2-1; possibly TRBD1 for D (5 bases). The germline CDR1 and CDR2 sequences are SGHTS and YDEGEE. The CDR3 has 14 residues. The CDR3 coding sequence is TGTGCCAGCAACTTGGGGCTAGAAGGCAATGAGCAGTTCTTC. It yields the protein CASNLGLEGNEQFF.

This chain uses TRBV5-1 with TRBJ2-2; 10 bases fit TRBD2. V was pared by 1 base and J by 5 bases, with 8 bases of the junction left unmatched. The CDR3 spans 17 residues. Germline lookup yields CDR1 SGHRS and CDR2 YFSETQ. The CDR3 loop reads CASSLLASGSSTGELFF. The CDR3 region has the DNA TGCGCCAGCAGCTTGTTGGCTAGCGGGAGTAGTACCGGGGAGCTGTTTTTT.

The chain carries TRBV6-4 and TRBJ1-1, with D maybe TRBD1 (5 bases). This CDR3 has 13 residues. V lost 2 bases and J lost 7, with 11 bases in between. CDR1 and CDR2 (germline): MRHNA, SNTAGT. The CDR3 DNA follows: TGTGCCAGCAGTGACAGGGGAGGTGGTGAAGCTTTCTTT. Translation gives CASSDRGGGEAFF.

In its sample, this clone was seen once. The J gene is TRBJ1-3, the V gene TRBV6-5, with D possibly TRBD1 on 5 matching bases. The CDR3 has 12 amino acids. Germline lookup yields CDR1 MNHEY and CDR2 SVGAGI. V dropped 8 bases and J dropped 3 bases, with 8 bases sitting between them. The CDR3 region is CASSQGGNTIYF. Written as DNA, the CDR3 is TGTGCCAGCTCTCAGGGTGGAAACACCATATATTTT.

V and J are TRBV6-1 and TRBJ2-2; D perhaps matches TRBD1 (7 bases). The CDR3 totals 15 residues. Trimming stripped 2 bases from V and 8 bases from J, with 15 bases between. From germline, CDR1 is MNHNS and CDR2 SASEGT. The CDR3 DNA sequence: TGTGCCAGCAGTGAATTCGCAGGGGGGAGTGGGGAGCTGTTTTTT. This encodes CASSEFAGGSGELFF.

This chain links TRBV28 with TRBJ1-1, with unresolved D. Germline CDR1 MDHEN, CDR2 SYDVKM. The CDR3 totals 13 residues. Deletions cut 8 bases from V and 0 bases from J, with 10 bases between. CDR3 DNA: TGTGCCAGCTCTAACCGGGTGAACACTGAAGCTTTCTTT. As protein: CASSNRVNTEAFF.

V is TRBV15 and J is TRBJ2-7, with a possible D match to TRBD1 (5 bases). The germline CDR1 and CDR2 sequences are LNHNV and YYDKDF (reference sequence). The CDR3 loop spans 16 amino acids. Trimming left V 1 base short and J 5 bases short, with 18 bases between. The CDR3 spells CATSRGGLQGTHEQYF. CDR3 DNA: TGTGCCACCAGCAGAGGCGGATTGCAGGGAACCCACGAGCAGTACTTC.

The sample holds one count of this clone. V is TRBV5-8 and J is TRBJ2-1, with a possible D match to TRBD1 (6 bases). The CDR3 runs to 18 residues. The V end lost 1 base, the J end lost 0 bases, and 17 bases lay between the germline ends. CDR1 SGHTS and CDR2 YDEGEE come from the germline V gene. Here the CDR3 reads CASSLRTVTHSSYNEQFF. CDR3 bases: TGTGCCAGCAGCTTGAGGACAGTTACCCATAGCTCCTACAATGAGCAGTTCTTC.

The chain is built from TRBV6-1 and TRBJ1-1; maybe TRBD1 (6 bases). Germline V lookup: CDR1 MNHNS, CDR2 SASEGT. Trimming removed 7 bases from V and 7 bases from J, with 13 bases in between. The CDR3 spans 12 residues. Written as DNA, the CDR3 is TGTGCCAGCACTGTCGGACAGCTTGAAGCTTTCTTT. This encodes CASTVGQLEAFF.

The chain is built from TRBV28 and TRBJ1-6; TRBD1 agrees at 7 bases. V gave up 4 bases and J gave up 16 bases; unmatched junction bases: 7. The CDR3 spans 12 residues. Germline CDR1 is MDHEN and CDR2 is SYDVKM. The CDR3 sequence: CASSSQTGRLHF. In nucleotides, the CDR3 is TGTGCCAGCAGTTCGCAGACAGGGCGACTCCACTTT.

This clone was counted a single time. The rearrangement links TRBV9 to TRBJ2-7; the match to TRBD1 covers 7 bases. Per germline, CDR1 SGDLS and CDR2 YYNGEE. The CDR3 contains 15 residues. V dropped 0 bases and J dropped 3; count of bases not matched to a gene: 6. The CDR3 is CASSVDGTAIYEQYF. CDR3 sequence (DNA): TGTGCCAGCAGCGTAGATGGGACAGCTATCTACGAGCAGTACTTC.

The CDR3 loop is CASSAGITTDTQYF. The CDR3 nucleotides read TGTGCCAGCAGCGCGGGGATAACCACAGATACGCAGTATTTT. The V call is TRBV9, the J call TRBJ2-3, with TRBD2 as a possible D gene (5 bases). The V and J ends lost 3 bases and 2 bases respectively, with 10 bases between them. CDR3 size: 14 residues. CDR1 is SGDLS and CDR2 is YYNGEE in the germline V gene.

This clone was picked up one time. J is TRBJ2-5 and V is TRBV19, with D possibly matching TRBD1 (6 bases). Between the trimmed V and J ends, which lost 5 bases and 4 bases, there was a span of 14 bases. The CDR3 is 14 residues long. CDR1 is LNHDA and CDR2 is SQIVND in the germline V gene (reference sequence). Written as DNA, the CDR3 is TGTGCCAGTAGTCCAAAACAGGGTGGAGAGACCCAGTACTTC. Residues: CASSPKQGGETQYF.

In DNA form, the CDR3 reads TGCGCCAGCAGCTCGCGGACAGGGCTAGTCGAGCAGTACTTC. Its translation: CASSSRTGLVEQYF. This chain joins TRBV5-1 and TRBJ2-7; TRBD1 matches at 8 bases. V was pared by 3 bases and J by 6 bases, with 8 bases of the junction left unmatched. Germline assignment: CDR1 SGHRS and CDR2 YFSETQ. The CDR3 runs 14 residues.

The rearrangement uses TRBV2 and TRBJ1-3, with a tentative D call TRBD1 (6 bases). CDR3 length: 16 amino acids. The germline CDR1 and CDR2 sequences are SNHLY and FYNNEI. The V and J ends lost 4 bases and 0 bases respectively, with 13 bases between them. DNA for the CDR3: TGTGCCAGCAGTGCGACAGGTTCTCGCTCTGGAAACACCATATATTTT. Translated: CASSATGSRSGNTIYF.

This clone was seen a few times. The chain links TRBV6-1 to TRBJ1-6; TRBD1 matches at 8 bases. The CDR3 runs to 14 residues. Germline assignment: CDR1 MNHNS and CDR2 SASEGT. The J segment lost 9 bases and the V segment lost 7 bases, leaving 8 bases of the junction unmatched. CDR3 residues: CASIQGAGVSPLHF. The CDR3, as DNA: TGTGCCAGCATTCAGGGGGCGGGAGTTTCACCCCTCCACTTT.

The CDR3 DNA reads TGTGCCACCCAAGCGGGGGGCCCTAGGGGGACCCAGTACTTC. This encodes CATQAGGPRGTQYF. V and J are TRBV6-5 and TRBJ2-5, with 9 bases aligning to TRBD2. Trimming took 10 bases from V and 7 from J; bases not matched to a gene: 13. Germline assignment: CDR1 MNHEY and CDR2 SVGAGI. This CDR3 is 14 amino acids long.

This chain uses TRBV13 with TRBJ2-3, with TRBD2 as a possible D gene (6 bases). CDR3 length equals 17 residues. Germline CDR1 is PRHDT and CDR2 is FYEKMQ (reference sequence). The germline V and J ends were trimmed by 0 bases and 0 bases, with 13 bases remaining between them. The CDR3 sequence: CASSLGLSGRSTDTQYF. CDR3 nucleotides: TGTGCCAGCAGCTTAGGCCTTAGCGGACGCAGCACAGATACGCAGTATTTT.

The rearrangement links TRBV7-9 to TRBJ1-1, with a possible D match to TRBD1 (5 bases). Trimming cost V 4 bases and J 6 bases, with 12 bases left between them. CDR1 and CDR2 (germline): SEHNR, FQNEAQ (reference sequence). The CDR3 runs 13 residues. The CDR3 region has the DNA TGTGCCAGCAGCTCCGGAGGGGCCCCTGAAGCTTTCTTT. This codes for CASSSGGAPEAFF. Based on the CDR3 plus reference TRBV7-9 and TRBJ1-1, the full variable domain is DTGVSQNPRHKITKRGQNVTFRCDPISEHNRLYWYRQTLGQGPEFLTYFQNEAQLEKSRLLSDRFSAERPKGSFSTLEIQRTEQGDSAMYLCASSSGGAPEAFFGQGTRLTVV.